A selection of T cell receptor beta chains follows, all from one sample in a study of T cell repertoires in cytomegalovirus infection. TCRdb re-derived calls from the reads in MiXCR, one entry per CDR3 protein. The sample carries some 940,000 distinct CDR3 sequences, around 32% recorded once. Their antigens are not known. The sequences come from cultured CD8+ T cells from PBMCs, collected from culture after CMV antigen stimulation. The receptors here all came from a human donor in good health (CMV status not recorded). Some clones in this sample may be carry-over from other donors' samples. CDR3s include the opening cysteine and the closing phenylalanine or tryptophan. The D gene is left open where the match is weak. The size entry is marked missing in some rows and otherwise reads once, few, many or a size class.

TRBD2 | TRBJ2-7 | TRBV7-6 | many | CASSLVPGGRDEQYF | TGTGCCAGCAGCTTGGTTCCGGGGGGGCGGGACGAGCAGTACTTC
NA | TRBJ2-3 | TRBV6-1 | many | CASSEEGEVDTQYF | TGTGCCAGCAGTGAAGAAGGAGAGGTAGATACGCAGTATTTT
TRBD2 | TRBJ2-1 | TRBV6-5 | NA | CAAGTSGFNEQFF | TGTGCCGCCGGGACTAGCGGCTTCAATGAGCAGTTCTTC
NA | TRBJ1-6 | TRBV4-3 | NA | CASSQDGQPSDNSPLHF | TGCGCCAGCAGCCAAGATGGACAGCCTTCTGATAATTCACCCCTCCACTTT
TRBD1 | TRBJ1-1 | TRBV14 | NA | CASSQDWGRGYTEAFF | TGTGCCAGCAGCCAAGATTGGGGCAGGGGGTATACTGAAGCTTTCTTT
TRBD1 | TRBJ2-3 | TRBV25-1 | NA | CASIDRTGPTDTQYF | TGTGCCAGCATTGATAGGACAGGGCCTACAGATACGCAGTATTTT
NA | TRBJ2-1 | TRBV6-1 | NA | CASTEWPLNEQFF | TGTGCCAGCACTGAATGGCCACTCAATGAGCAGTTCTTC
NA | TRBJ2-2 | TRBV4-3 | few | CASSQENGSPAWTGELFF | TGCGCCAGCAGCCAAGAGAACGGGAGTCCGGCCTGGACCGGGGAGCTGTTTTTT
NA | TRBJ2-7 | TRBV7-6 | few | CASSWGRNYEQYF | TGTGCCAGCAGCTGGGGACGTAACTACGAGCAGTACTTC
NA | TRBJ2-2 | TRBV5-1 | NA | CASSYMIGMNTGELFF | TGCGCCAGCAGCTATATGATAGGGATGAACACCGGGGAGCTGTTTTTT
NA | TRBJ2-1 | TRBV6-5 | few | CASSYVGSSYNEQFF | TGTGCCAGCAGTTACGTGGGGAGCTCCTACAATGAGCAGTTCTTC
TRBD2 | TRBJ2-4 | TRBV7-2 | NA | CASSFGLLAGNIQYF | TGTGCCAGCAGCTTCGGGCTCCTAGCGGGCAACATTCAGTACTTC
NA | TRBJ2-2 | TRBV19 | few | CASMSAAGTWTGELFF | TGTGCCAGTATGTCGGCGGCAGGGACGTGGACCGGGGAGCTGTTTTTT
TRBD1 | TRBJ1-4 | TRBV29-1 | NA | CSVEGQGDEKPFF | TGCAGCGTTGAGGGACAGGGAGATGAAAAACCGTTTTTT
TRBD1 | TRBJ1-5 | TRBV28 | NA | CASSLRDRGPQPQHF | TGTGCCAGCAGTCTCCGGGACAGGGGGCCTCAGCCCCAGCATTTT
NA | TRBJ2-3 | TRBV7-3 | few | CASSLMGRSTDTQYF | TGTGCCAGCAGCTTAATGGGTCGCAGCACAGATACGCAGTATTTT
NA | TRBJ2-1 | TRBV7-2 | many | CASSLARAVYNEQFF | TGTGCCAGCAGCTTAGCGAGGGCCGTCTACAATGAGCAGTTCTTC
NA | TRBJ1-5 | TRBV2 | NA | CASRLEGVNQPQHF | TGTGCCAGCAGATTAGAGGGGGTCAACCAGCCCCAGCATTTT
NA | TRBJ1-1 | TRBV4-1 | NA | CASSQVLEGRTEAFF | TGCGCCAGCAGCCAGGTTCTAGAGGGGCGGACTGAAGCTTTCTTT
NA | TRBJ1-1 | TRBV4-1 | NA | CASSQDLGRYGEAFF | TGCGCCAGCAGCCAAGACTTGGGGAGATACGGGGAAGCTTTCTTT
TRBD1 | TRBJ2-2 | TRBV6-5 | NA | CASSYYQGQADTGELFF | TGTGCCAGCAGTTACTACCAGGGACAGGCGGACACCGGGGAGCTGTTTTTT
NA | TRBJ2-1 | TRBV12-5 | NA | CASGFGGQANEQFF | TGTGCTAGTGGTTTTGGGGGGCAAGCGAATGAGCAGTTCTTC
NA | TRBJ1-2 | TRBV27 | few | CASSPRTETNYGYTF | TGTGCCAGCAGCCCTCGGACGGAGACTAACTATGGCTACACCTTC
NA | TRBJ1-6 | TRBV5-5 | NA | CASSPLSSDSYNSPLHF | TGTGCCAGCAGCCCTCTTTCCAGCGACTCCTATAATTCACCCCTCCACTTT
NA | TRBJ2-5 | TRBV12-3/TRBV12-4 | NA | CASSSQSYQETQYF | TGTGCCAGCAGTTCACAGTCGTACCAAGAGACCCAGTACTTC
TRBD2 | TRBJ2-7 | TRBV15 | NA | CATSPHLYGGSSYEQYF | TGTGCCACCAGCCCCCACCTGTACGGGGGGAGCTCCTACGAGCAGTACTTC
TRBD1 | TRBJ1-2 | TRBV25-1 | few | CASRTGGFGYTF | TGTGCCAGCAGAACAGGGGGCTTCGGCTACACCTTC
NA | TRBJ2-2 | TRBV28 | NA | CASSFRGTTGELFF | TGTGCCAGCAGTTTCCGGGGCACCACCGGGGAGCTGTTTTTT
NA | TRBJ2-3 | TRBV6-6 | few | CASSYLAANPTDTQYF | TGTGCCAGCAGTTATTTAGCGGCGAATCCCACAGATACGCAGTATTTT
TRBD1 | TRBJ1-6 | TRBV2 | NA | CASRDPGTGGASYNSPLHF | TGTGCCAGCAGGGATCCCGGGACAGGGGGCGCCTCCTATAATTCACCCCTCCACTTT
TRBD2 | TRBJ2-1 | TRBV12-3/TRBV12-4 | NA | CASTPGGGNNEQFF | TGTGCCAGCACTCCGGGAGGGGGGAACAATGAGCAGTTCTTC
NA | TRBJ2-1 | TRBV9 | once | CASSVGWGGNNEQFF | TGTGCCAGCAGCGTAGGCTGGGGCGGGAACAATGAGCAGTTCTTC
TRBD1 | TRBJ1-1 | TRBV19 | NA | CASSIKRDRNTEAFF | TGTGCCAGTAGTATCAAACGGGACAGGAACACTGAAGCTTTCTTT
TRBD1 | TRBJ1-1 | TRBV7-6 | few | CASSDIMGQGAGTEAFF | TGTGCCAGCAGCGACATAATGGGACAGGGGGCAGGCACTGAAGCTTTCTTT
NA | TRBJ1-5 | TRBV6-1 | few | CATRDEAFGNQPQHF | TGTGCCACCCGGGACGAGGCTTTTGGCAATCAGCCCCAGCATTTT
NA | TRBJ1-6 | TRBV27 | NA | CASSYRGQGNRSPLHF | TGTGCCAGCAGCTATAGAGGGCAGGGAAATAGGTCACCCCTCCACTTT
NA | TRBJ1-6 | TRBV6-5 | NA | CASSYSPSSNVPSREINSPLHF | TGTGCCAGCAGTTACTCACCATCGTCCAATGTACCGTCCAGGGAAATAAATTCACCCCTCCACTTT
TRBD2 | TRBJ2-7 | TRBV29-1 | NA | CSVEDRGLAGGGSYKQYF | TGCAGCGTTGAAGATCGGGGACTAGCGGGGGGTGGTTCCTACAAGCAGTACTTC
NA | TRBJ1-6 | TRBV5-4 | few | CASSLGPLSSYNSPLHF | TGTGCCAGCAGTCTAGGACCGTTGAGCTCCTATAATTCACCCCTCCACTTT
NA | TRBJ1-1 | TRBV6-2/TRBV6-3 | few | CASSSTTNTEAFF | TGTGCCAGCAGTTCCACAACGAACACTGAAGCTTTCTTT
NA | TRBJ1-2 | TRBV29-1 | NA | CSVEGEGDYGYTF | TGCAGCGTTGAAGGGGAGGGGGACTATGGCTACACCTTC
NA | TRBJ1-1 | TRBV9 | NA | CASSVGAGNTEAFF | TGTGCCAGCAGCGTAGGTGCTGGGAACACTGAAGCTTTCTTT
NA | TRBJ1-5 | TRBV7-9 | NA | CASSPGGLDQPQHF | TGTGCCAGCAGCCCCGGAGGGTTAGATCAGCCCCAGCATTTT
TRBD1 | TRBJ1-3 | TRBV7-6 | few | CASSSQGASGNTIYF | TGTGCCAGCAGCTCCCAGGGGGCTTCTGGAAACACCATATATTTT
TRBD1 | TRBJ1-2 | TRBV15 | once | CATSRGRQGHGGYTF | TGTGCCACCAGCAGAGGAAGACAGGGTCACGGTGGCTACACCTTC
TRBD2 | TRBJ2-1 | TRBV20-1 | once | CSADSGTSGVGEQFF | TGCAGTGCCGATTCCGGGACTAGCGGGGTGGGTGAGCAGTTCTTC
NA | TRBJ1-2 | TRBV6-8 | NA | CASSYSRLGGYTF | TGTGCCAGCAGTTACTCGAGACTTGGGGGCTACACCTTC
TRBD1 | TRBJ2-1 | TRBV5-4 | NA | CASSLRTGTFWVYNEQFF | TGTGCCAGCAGCTTGCGGACAGGGACCTTCTGGGTCTACAATGAGCAGTTCTTC
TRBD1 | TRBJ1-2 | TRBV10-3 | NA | CAISESVTGDYGYTF | TGTGCCATCAGTGAGTCGGTGACAGGGGACTATGGCTACACCTTC
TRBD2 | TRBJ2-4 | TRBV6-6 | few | CAIALAGSSKNIQYF | TGTGCCATCGCTTTAGCGGGGAGCTCCAAAAACATTCAGTACTTC
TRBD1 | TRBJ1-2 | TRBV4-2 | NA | CASSQKDRAYGYTF | TGTGCCAGCAGCCAAAAAGACAGGGCCTATGGCTACACCTTC
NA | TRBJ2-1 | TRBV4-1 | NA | CASSQVGDPSYNEQFF | TGCGCCAGCAGCCAAGTCGGGGACCCTTCCTACAATGAGCAGTTCTTC
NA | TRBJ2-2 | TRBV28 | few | CASSLIRPGELFF | TGTGCCAGCAGTTTAATCCGACCCGGGGAGCTGTTTTTT
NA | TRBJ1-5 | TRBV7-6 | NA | CASSLARGQRNQPQHF | TGTGCCAGCAGCTTAGCGAGGGGACAACGTAATCAGCCCCAGCATTTT